This T cell receptor (beta chain) stems from a study of T cell changes during pregnancy in multiple sclerosis. The CDR3 length is 20 residues. Germline CDR1 and CDR2: SGDLS and YYNGEE. Trimming took 2 bases from V and 8 from J; bases not matched to a gene: 17. The method was immunoSEQ multiplex PCR; TCRdb's version includes in-frame clones alone and lacks a portion of them. The data show approximately 60,000 clones, 92% seen once. The chain carries TRBV9 and TRBJ2-1, with TRBD2 matching 15 bases. This receptor was taken from a female donor with multiple sclerosis, enrolled in a pregnancy study. Sample: CD4+ T cells from peripheral blood mononuclear cells, taken in the second trimester of pregnancy. As DNA, the CDR3 is TGTGCCAGCAGCGTCTCCCAAGGACTAGCGGGAGGGCCTGGGGCACATGAGCAGTTCTTC. This sequence encodes CASSVSQGLAGGPGAHEQFF.